Following are 26 T cell receptor beta chains from one sample sequenced in a study of T cells after yellow fever vaccination. One entry per CDR3 protein, called by TCRdb with MiXCR from the 5' RACE reads. The repertoire holds about 400,000 distinct CDR3 sequences, with around 10% as singletons. Sequenced here: PBMCs, sampled on the day of the first yellow fever vaccination. Receptor source: a man aged 18 to 35 who received the YFV17D yellow fever vaccine.

The gene calls are TRBV7-6 and TRBJ2-7; TRBD1 aligns across 8 bases. Germline CDR1 SGHVS, CDR2 FNYEAQ. CDR3 size: 13 residues. The trim removed 5 bases at V and 4 bases at J, leaving 4 bases unmatched. The CDR3 DNA is TGTGCCAGCAGCCCGGACAGGGAATACGAGCAGTACTTC. It codes for CASSPDREYEQYF.

The chain is built from TRBV6-2 or TRBV6-3 and TRBJ1-1, with D unresolved. V lost 0 bases to trimming and J lost 0 bases, with 8 bases between them. The length of the CDR3 is 15 residues. CDR1 is MNHEY and CDR2 is SVGEGT in the germline V gene. This CDR3 is CASSYSPLVNTEAFF. In nucleotides, the CDR3 is TGTGCCAGCAGTTACTCCCCTTTGGTGAACACTGAAGCTTTCTTT.

The CDR3 is CSVETGDTNYGYTF. CDR3 coding DNA: TGCAGCGTTGAAACAGGTGATACTAACTATGGCTACACCTTC. The V gene is TRBV29-1, the J gene TRBJ1-2; a weak D match, TRBD1 (5 bases). From germline, CDR1 is SQVTM and CDR2 ANQGSEA. The CDR3 sequence is 14 residues long. Between the trimmed V and J ends, which lost 2 bases and 0 bases, there was a span of 10 bases. The full variable domain, completed using reference TRBV29-1 and TRBJ1-2, is SAVISQKPSRDICQRGTSLTIQCQVDSQVTMMFWYRQQPGQSLTLIATANQGSEATYESGFVIDKFPISRPNLTFSTLTVSNMSPEDSSIYLCSVETGDTNYGYTFGSGTRLTVV.

This clonotype was observed many times. The rearrangement uses TRBV6-2 or TRBV6-3 and TRBJ2-1, with TRBD1 matching 7 bases. There are 15 residues in the CDR3. Trimming at V came to 3 bases and at J to 3 bases, leaving 5 bases not matched to a gene. The germline V gene encodes CDR1 MNHEY and CDR2 SVGEGT. The CDR3 DNA is TGTGCCAGCAGTTATTCCGACAGGGTCTACAATGAGCAGTTCTTC. Residues: CASSYSDRVYNEQFF.

In its sample, this clonotype was seen a few times. The chain is built from TRBV12-3 or TRBV12-4 and TRBJ1-2; a weak D match, TRBD1 (6 bases). The CDR3 is 13 amino acids. Trimming shortened V by 7 bases and J by 8 bases, and 17 bases separated the two germline ends. The CDR3, as DNA: TGTGCCAGCACTCTTTTACAGGGAGAAGGCTACACCTTC. Protein sequence: CASTLLQGEGYTF.

This clonotype has ten or more counts. The chain recombines TRBV12-3 or TRBV12-4 with TRBJ2-5; D not resolved. The CDR3 is made up of 11 amino acids. V lost 5 bases, J lost 7 bases, and 8 bases lay in between. The CDR3 here is CASSERGTQYF. For the CDR3, the DNA is TGTGCCAGCAGTGAAAGAGGGACCCAGTACTTC.

In this sample, this clonotype turned up a few times. The chain combines TRBV6-1 with TRBJ1-2, with 10 bases aligning to TRBD1. Losses at the gene ends were 6 bases for V and 2 bases for J; bases not matched to a gene: 3. Germline V gene lookup returns CDR1 MNHNS and CDR2 SASEGT. The CDR3 extends over 14 amino acids. CDR3 sequence: CASRRTGGNYGYTF. The CDR3 DNA follows: TGTGCCAGCAGAAGGACAGGGGGGAACTATGGCTACACCTTC.

In this sample, this clonotype turned up a few times. This sequence joins TRBV7-9 and TRBJ1-4, with D tentatively TRBD1 (6 bases). CDR3 length: 14 residues. V gave up 8 bases and J gave up 6 bases, with 16 bases separating them. Germline CDR1 is SEHNR and CDR2 is FQNEAQ (reference sequence). DNA for the CDR3: TGTGCCAGCGTGGGGTCAGGGGTACATGAAAAACTGTTTTTT. It yields the protein CASVGSGVHEKLFF.

This clonotype has ten or more counts. The gene calls are TRBV5-5 and TRBJ2-5, with D uncertain. V dropped 0 bases and J dropped 5 bases, with 5 bases sitting between them. The CDR3 is 12 residues long. Germline CDR1 SGHKS, CDR2 YYEKEE (reference sequence). The CDR3 DNA follows: TGTGCCAGCAGCTTGGATTGGGAGACCCAGTACTTC. As protein: CASSLDWETQYF. The variable domain in full, with the rest retrieved from reference TRBV5-5 and TRBJ2-5, is DAGVTQSPTHLIKTRGQQVTLRCSPISGHKSVSWYQQVLGQGPQFIFQYYEKEERGRGNFPDRFSARQFPNYSSELNVNALLLGDSALYLCASSLDWETQYFGPGTRLLVL.

The table lists this clonotype with a few counts. The chain links TRBV7-9 to TRBJ2-1; 10 nucleotides agree with TRBD2. V shed 3 bases, J shed 7 bases, and the junction held 6 bases outside the gene matches. The CDR3 loop spans 15 amino acids. Per germline, CDR1 SEHNR and CDR2 FQNEAQ (reference sequence). CDR3 amino acids: CASSFGAGGSNEQFF. CDR3 in DNA: TGTGCCAGCAGCTTCGGAGCGGGGGGGTCTAATGAGCAGTTCTTC.

The rearrangement uses TRBV12-3 or TRBV12-4 and TRBJ2-1, with D perhaps matching TRBD2 (6 bases). V shed 3 bases and J shed 7 bases, with 10 bases lying between them. The CDR3 length is 13 residues. CDR3 DNA: TGTGCCAGCAGTTTCGGGAGCACAAATGAGCAGTTCTTC. This encodes CASSFGSTNEQFF.

The chain has TRBV5-1 and TRBJ2-3; tentatively, D is TRBD1 or TRBD2 (5 bases each). Germline CDR1 is SGHRS and CDR2 is YFSETQ. Trimming removed 3 bases at V and 2 bases at J, with 16 bases between. The CDR3 covers 16 residues. The CDR3 protein is CASSYGAVHYTDTQYF. CDR3 nucleotide sequence: TGCGCCAGCAGCTACGGGGCGGTACATTACACAGATACGCAGTATTTT. Full variable domain (rest looked up from reference TRBV5-1 and TRBJ2-3): KAGVTQTPRYLIKTRGQQVTLSCSPISGHRSVSWYQQTPGQGLQFLFEYFSETQRNKGNFPGRFSGRQFSNSRSEMNVSTLELGDSALYLCASSYGAVHYTDTQYFGPGTRLTVL.

This clonotype has just a few counts. V and J are TRBV5-4 and TRBJ1-2; D is uncertain. The CDR3 is made up of 15 amino acids. V shed 0 bases and J shed 2 bases, with 11 bases lying between them. The germline V gene encodes CDR1 SGHNT and CDR2 YYREEE (reference sequence). The CDR3: CASSLGESGNYGYTF. CDR3 bases: TGTGCCAGCAGCTTGGGGGAGTCGGGGAACTATGGCTACACCTTC. The entire variable domain, with the rest obtained from reference TRBV5-4 and TRBJ1-2, is as follows: ETGVTQSPTHLIKTRGQQVTLRCSSQSGHNTVSWYQQALGQGPQFIFQYYREEENGRGNFPPRFSGLQFPNYSSELNVNALELDDSALYLCASSLGESGNYGYTFGSGTRLTVV.

V gene TRBV15 combines with J gene TRBJ2-7; a possible D gene is TRBD2 (6 bases). CDR1 and CDR2 (germline): LNHNV, YYDKDF (reference sequence). Trimming stripped 0 bases from V and 6 bases from J, with 12 bases between. The CDR3 sequence is 14 residues long. CDR3 bases: TGTGCCACCAGCAGAGATCCCTCCGGGGGCGAGCAGTACGTC. As protein: CATSRDPSGGEQYV.

V is TRBV7-9 and J is TRBJ1-2; 8 bases align to TRBD1. V gave up 3 bases and J gave up 0 bases; unmatched junction bases: 3. The germline gives CDR1 SEHNR, CDR2 FQNEAQ (reference sequence). CDR3 length: 15 amino acids. The CDR3 protein is CASSFGQGANYGYTF. The DNA of the CDR3 is TGTGCCAGCAGCTTTGGACAGGGCGCTAACTATGGCTACACCTTC. Based on the CDR3 plus reference TRBV7-9 and TRBJ1-2, the full variable domain is DTGVSQNPRHKITKRGQNVTFRCDPISEHNRLYWYRQTLGQGPEFLTYFQNEAQLEKSRLLSDRFSAERPKGSFSTLEIQRTEQGDSAMYLCASSFGQGANYGYTFGSGTRLTVV.

The sample holds many counts of this clonotype. This chain joins TRBV7-6 and TRBJ2-7; D not certain. The germline V gene has CDR1 SGHVS and CDR2 FNYEAQ. The CDR3 runs to 13 residues. V was clipped by 5 bases and J by 6 bases, with 14 bases between them. CDR3 loop: CASSPRFGFEQYF. Written as DNA, the CDR3 is TGTGCCAGCAGCCCCAGATTCGGTTTCGAGCAGTACTTC.

This clonotype was seen a few times. In nucleotides, the CDR3 is TGCGCCAGCAGCCCTCTTTCAGAAAACCTAAACACCGGGGAGCTGTTTTTT. It is translated as CASSPLSENLNTGELFF. The V gene is TRBV4-1, the J gene TRBJ2-2, with no clear D. CDR1 and CDR2 from the germline V gene are MGHRA and YSYEKL. This CDR3 comprises 17 residues. Trimming stripped 4 bases from V and 2 bases from J, with 17 bases between.

In its sample, this clonotype was seen a few times. The V gene is TRBV12-3 or TRBV12-4, the J gene TRBJ2-1; D ambiguous. The CDR3 is made up of 13 amino acids. Trimming left V 5 bases short and J 7 bases short, with 12 bases between. DNA for the CDR3: TGTGCCAGCAGTGACGACTGGGGAAATGAGCAGTTCTTC. Protein: CASSDDWGNEQFF.

This clonotype was detected a few times. The V and J genes are TRBV5-4 and TRBJ2-3; 9 bases agree with TRBD2. This CDR3 spans 18 amino acids. The J segment lost 3 bases and the V segment lost 1 base, leaving 12 bases of the junction unmatched. Per the germline V gene, CDR1 is SGHNT and CDR2 is YYREEE (reference sequence). In DNA, the CDR3 is TGTGCCAGCAGCTTGAGGGGCGGGGGGGCCAGATCAACAGATACGCAGTATTTT. The encoded protein is CASSLRGGGARSTDTQYF.

Only a few counts were recorded for this clonotype. The chain's CDR3 is CASSQERLAGGGEQFF. The CDR3 nucleotides are TGCGCCAGCAGCCAAGAGAGACTAGCGGGGGGGGGTGAGCAGTTCTTC. This sequence joins TRBV4-3 and TRBJ2-1, with 14 bases that match TRBD2. Germline V lookup: CDR1 LGHNA, CDR2 YSLEER. With V trimmed by 0 bases and J by 9 bases, 4 bases remained unmatched. The CDR3 is made up of 16 amino acids.

This clonotype was detected a few times. The chain couples TRBV24-1 to TRBJ2-3; D is perhaps TRBD2 (5 bases). The CDR3 has 14 amino acids. V was cut by 1 base and J by 6 bases, with 10 bases left in between. The germline gives CDR1 KGHDR, CDR2 SFDVKD. The chain's CDR3 is CATSDFGVWDTQYF. The CDR3 bases are TGTGCCACCAGTGATTTCGGGGTTTGGGATACGCAGTATTTT.

This sequence joins TRBV5-1 and TRBJ2-7, with 10 nucleotides matching TRBD2. V was clipped by 0 bases and J by 2 bases; unmatched bases: 11. CDR1 SGHRS and CDR2 YFSETQ come from the germline V gene. The length of the CDR3 is 18 residues. CDR3 DNA sequence: TGCGCCAGCAGCTTGGCGGTTAGCGGGGGGCGCCCCGCCTACGAGCAGTACTTC. This translates into CASSLAVSGGRPAYEQYF.

J is TRBJ2-1 and V is TRBV19; maybe TRBD1 (6 bases). Germline values: CDR1 LNHDA, CDR2 SQIVND (reference sequence). CDR3 length equals 13 residues. Trimming left V 5 bases short and J 6 bases short, with 11 bases between. The CDR3 nucleotides read TGTGCCAGTAGTCTCACAGGGTTCAATGAGCAGTTCTTC. This sequence encodes CASSLTGFNEQFF.

The chain couples TRBV7-9 to TRBJ1-6; no reliable D call. The CDR3 covers 12 residues. Germline CDR1 reads SEHNR; CDR2 reads FQNEAQ (reference sequence). Trimming took 1 base from V and 12 from J, leaving 7 bases between them. The DNA for the CDR3 is TGTGCCAGCAGCTTAGGGGAGGGACCCCTCCACTTT. Translation gives CASSLGEGPLHF.

The gene calls are TRBV7-6 and TRBJ1-6, with D possibly matching TRBD1 (6 bases). The ends were cut back, 1 base at V and 13 bases at J, with 14 bases in the middle. The CDR3 runs 14 residues. From germline, CDR1 is SGHVS and CDR2 FNYEAQ. CDR3 sequence: CASSLDWGAYPLHF. Written as DNA, the CDR3 is TGTGCCAGCAGCTTAGATTGGGGGGCCTACCCCCTCCACTTT.

A few counts support this clonotype. The rearrangement joins TRBV5-4 to TRBJ2-7; D gene uncertain. Per the germline V gene, CDR1 is SGHNT and CDR2 is YYREEE (reference sequence). The CDR3 has 14 amino acids. Trimming took 0 bases from V and 3 from J, leaving 10 bases between them. The CDR3 is CASSLGGEGYEQYV. The CDR3 DNA reads TGTGCCAGCAGCTTGGGAGGAGAAGGCTACGAGCAGTACGTC.